These 5 T cell receptor beta chains were sequenced from one sample in a study of blood T cell repertoires in COVID-19. TCRdb's table, derived via immunoSEQ multiplex PCR, lists solely in-frame clones and lacks some. This sample has 75,000 to 100,000 clones, with roughly nine tenths found just once. The sequenced sample was peripheral blood. All receptors derive from a man between 65 and 85 years old with acute or convalescent COVID-19.

The chain joins TRBV19 to TRBJ1-2, with 9 bases that match TRBD1. The germline V gene has CDR1 LNHDA and CDR2 SQIVND (reference sequence). This CDR3 is built from 18 residues. V was clipped by 1 base and J by 2 bases; unmatched bases: 11. CDR3 amino acids: CASSIAGTGPSQNYGYTF. Written as DNA, the CDR3 is TGTGCCAGTAGTATAGCCGGGACAGGGCCCTCTCAGAACTATGGCTACACCTTC. Full variable domain (remainder filled in from reference TRBV19 and TRBJ1-2): DGGITQSPKYLFRKEGQNVTLSCEQNLNHDAMYWYRQDPGQGLRLIYYSQIVNDFQKGDIAEGYSVSREKKESFPLTVTSAQKNPTAFYLCASSIAGTGPSQNYGYTFGSGTRLTVV.

This chain connects TRBV5-1 to TRBJ1-1; TRBD1 matches at 11 bases. V dropped 4 bases and J dropped 0; count of bases not matched to a gene: 5. There are 16 residues in the CDR3. Germline V gene data show CDR1 as SGHRS and CDR2 as YFSETQ. The CDR3 loop reads CASSLRTGGLNTEAFF. As DNA, the CDR3 is TGCGCCAGCAGCCTAAGGACAGGGGGCTTGAACACTGAAGCTTTCTTT.

This rearrangement joins TRBV19 to TRBJ2-1; 9 nucleotides match TRBD1. CDR3 length: 16 amino acids. V was clipped by 4 bases and J by 8 bases; unmatched bases: 12. Germline V gives CDR1 LNHDA, CDR2 SQIVND (reference sequence). DNA of the CDR3: TGTGCCAGTAGTACCACCCTCGGACAGGGGAAGGATGAGCAGTTCTTC. It yields the protein CASSTTLGQGKDEQFF.

This clone appeared a single time. The rearrangement uses TRBV7-2 and TRBJ2-3; 7 positions agree with TRBD1. The CDR3 loop spans 17 amino acids. The trim removed 0 bases at V and 4 bases at J, leaving 10 bases unmatched. Germline loops: CDR1 SGHTA, CDR2 FQGNSA. CDR3 nucleotides: TGTGCCAGCAGCTTAGCGCAGGCAGGGGGAGTCCCAGATACGCAGTATTTT. This translates into CASSLAQAGGVPDTQYF.

The CDR3 sequence: CASSQARTGSTDTQYF. The CDR3 nucleotides read TGTGCCAGCAGCCAAGCCCGGACAGGGAGCACAGATACGCAGTATTTT. The genes are TRBV4-2 and TRBJ2-3; 8 bases map to TRBD1. Trimming removed 1 base from V and 0 bases from J; junction bases left unmatched: 3. CDR3 size: 16 residues. Germline CDR1 and CDR2: LGHNA and YNFKEQ.